This T cell receptor beta chain was captured by sequencing in a study of blood T cell repertoires in COVID-19. Germline lookup yields CDR1 SGHVS and CDR2 FNYEAQ. The trim removed 0 bases at V and 1 base at J, leaving 5 bases unmatched. The CDR3 runs 16 residues. TCRdb keeps only in-frame clones here, not all; method: immunoSEQ multiplex PCR. The table includes roughly 220,000 clones, 65% to 85% detected once. The TCR was taken from a young man with acute COVID-19. Sequenced sample: PBMCs or T cells enriched from blood (not recorded which). The chain is built from TRBV7-6 and TRBJ1-1, with 7 bases aligning to TRBD1. The CDR3 nucleotides read TGTGCCAGCAGCTTAGCGAGGGGGCAGGGGAACACTGAAGCTTTCTTT. Translation gives CASSLARGQGNTEAFF.